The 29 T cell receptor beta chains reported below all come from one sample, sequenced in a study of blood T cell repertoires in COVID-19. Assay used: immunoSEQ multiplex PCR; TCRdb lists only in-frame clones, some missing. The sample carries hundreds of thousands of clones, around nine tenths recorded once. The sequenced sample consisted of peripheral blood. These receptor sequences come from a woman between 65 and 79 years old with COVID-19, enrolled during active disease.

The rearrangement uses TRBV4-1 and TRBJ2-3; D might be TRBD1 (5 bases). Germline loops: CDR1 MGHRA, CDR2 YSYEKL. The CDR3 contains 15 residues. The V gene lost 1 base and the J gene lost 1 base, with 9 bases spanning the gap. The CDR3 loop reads CASSQVGVRTDTQYF. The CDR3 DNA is TGCGCCAGCAGCCAAGTAGGGGTGCGCACAGATACGCAGTATTTT.

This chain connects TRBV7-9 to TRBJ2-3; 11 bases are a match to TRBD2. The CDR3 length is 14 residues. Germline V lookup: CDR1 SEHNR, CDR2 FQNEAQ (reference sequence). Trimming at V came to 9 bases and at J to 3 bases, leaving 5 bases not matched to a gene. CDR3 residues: CARAGTSGTDTQYF. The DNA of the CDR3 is TGTGCCAGAGCCGGGACTAGCGGAACAGATACGCAGTATTTT.

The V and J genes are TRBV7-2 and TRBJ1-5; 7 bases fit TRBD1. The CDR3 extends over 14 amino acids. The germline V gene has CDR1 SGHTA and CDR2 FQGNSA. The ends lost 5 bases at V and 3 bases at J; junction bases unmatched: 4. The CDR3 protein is CASSTTGANQPQHF. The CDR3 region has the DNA TGTGCCAGCAGCACAACAGGGGCCAATCAGCCCCAGCATTTT.

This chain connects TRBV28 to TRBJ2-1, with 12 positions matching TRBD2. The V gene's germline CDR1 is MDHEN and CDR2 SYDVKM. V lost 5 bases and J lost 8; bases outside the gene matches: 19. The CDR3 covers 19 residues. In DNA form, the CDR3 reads TGTGCCAGCAGTAAGGGGACAGGGACAGGACTAGCGGGGTTGGATGAGCAGTTCTTC. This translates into CASSKGTGTGLAGLDEQFF.

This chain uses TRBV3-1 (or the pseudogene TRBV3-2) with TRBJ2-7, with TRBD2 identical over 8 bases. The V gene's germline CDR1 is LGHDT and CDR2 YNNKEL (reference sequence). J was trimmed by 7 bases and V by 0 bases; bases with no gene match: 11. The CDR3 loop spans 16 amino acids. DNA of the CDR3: TGTGCCAGCAGCCAAGAGGGGACTAAGCGGGGGAGGGAGCAGTACTTC. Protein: CASSQEGTKRGREQYF.

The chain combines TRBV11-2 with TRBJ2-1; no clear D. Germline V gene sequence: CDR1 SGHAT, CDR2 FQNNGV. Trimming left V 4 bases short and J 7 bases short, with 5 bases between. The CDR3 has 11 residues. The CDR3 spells CASSSSNEQFF. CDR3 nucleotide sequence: TGTGCCAGCAGCTCCTCTAATGAGCAGTTCTTC. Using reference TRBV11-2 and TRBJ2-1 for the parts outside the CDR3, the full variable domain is EAGVAQSPRYKIIEKRQSVAFWCNPISGHATLYWYQQILGQGPKLLIQFQNNGVVDDSQLPKDRFSAERLKGVDSTLKIQPAKLEDSAVYLCASSSSNEQFFGPGTRLTVL.

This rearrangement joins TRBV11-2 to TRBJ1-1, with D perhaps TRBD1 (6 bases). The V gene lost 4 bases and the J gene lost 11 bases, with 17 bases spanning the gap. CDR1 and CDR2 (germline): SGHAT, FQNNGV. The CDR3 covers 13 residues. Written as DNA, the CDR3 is TGTGCCAGCAGCTCTCGTGGGGGGGCCCCGGCTTTCTTT. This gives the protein CASSSRGGAPAFF.

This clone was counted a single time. CDR3 sequence (DNA): TGCGTAGGACTTTACTCTGGAAACACCATATATTTT. Its translation is CVGLYSGNTIYF. This sequence joins TRBV29-1 and TRBJ1-3; D uncertain. Per the germline V gene, CDR1 is SQVTM and CDR2 is ANQGSEA. The CDR3 totals 12 residues.

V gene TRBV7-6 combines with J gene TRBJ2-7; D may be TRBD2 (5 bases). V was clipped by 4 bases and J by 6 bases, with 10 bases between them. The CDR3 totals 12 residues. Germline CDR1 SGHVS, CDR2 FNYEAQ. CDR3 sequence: CASSSDRGEQYF. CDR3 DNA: TGTGCCAGCAGCTCGGATCGGGGCGAGCAGTACTTC.

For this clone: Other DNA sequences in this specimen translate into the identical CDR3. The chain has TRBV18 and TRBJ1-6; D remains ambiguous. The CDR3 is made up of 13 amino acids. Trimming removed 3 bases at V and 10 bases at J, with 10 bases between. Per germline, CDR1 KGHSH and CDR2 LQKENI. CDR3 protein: CASSPPGGSPLHF. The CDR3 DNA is TGTGCCAGCTCACCTCCAGGTGGGTCACCCCTCCACTTT.

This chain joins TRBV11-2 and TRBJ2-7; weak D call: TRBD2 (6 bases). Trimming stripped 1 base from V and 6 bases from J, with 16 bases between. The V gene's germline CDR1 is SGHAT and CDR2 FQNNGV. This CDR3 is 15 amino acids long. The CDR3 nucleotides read TGTGCCAGCAGCTTAGCCCCTAGCGAAGTGTTCGAGCAGTACTTC. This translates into CASSLAPSEVFEQYF.

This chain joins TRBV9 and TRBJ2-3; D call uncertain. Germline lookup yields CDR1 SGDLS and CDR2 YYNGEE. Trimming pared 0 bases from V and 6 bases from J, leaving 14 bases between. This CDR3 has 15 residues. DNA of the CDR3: TGTGCCAGCAGCGTAGGACGCGACTTTTGGGATACGCAGTATTTT. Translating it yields CASSVGRDFWDTQYF.

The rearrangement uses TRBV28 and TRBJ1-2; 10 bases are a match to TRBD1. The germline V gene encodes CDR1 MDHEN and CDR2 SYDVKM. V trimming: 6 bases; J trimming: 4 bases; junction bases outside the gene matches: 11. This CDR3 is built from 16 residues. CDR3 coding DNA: TGTGCCAGCAGATCACTTCGGGACAGGGGTGGCTATGGCTACACCTTC. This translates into CASRSLRDRGGYGYTF.

Here the CDR3 reads CASSDFGGTEAFF. The DNA for the CDR3 is TGTGCCAGCAGTGACTTCGGGGGCACTGAAGCTTTCTTT. V usage is TRBV6-4 and J usage is TRBJ1-1; a possible D gene is TRBD1 (5 bases). Deletions cut 1 base from V and 4 bases from J, with 7 bases between. This CDR3 has 13 residues. Germline-derived CDR1 and CDR2 are MRHNA and SNTAGT.

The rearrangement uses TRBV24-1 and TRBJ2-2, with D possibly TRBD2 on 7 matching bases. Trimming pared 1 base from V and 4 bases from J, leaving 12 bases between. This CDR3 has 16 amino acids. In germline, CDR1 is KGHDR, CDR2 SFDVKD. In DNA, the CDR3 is TGTGCCACCAGTGATTTTAGGGGGGGCCCCACCGGGGAGCTGTTTTTT. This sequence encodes CATSDFRGGPTGELFF.

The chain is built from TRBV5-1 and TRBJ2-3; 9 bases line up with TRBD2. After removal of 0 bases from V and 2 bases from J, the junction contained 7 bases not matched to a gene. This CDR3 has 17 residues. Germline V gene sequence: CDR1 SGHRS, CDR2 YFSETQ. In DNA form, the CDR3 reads TGCGCCAGCAGCTTGGGACTAGCGGCGGATAACACAGATACGCAGTATTTT. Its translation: CASSLGLAADNTDTQYF.

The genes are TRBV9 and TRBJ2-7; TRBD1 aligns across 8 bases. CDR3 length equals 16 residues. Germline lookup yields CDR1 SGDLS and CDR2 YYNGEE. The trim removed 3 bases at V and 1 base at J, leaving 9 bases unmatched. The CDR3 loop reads CASSEREQGGSYEQYF. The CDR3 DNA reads TGTGCCAGCAGCGAGAGAGAACAGGGGGGATCCTACGAGCAGTACTTC.

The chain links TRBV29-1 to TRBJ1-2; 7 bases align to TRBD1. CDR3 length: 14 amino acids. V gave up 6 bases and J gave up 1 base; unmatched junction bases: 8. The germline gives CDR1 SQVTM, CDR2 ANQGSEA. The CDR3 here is CSVGVTGDNYGYTF. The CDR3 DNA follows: TGCAGCGTGGGTGTTACAGGGGATAACTATGGCTACACCTTC.

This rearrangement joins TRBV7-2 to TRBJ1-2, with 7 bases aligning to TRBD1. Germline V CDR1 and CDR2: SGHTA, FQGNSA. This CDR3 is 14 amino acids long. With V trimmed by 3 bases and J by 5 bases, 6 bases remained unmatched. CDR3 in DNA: TGTGCCAGCAGCTTTGGACAGGCCTATTATGGCTACACCTTC. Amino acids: CASSFGQAYYGYTF.

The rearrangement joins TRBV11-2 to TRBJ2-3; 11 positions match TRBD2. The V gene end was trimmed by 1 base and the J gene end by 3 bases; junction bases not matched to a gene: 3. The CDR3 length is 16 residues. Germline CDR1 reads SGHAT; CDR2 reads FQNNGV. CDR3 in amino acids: CASSLVAGGPTDTQYF. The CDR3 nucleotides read TGTGCCAGCAGCTTAGTAGCGGGGGGGCCTACAGATACGCAGTATTTT.

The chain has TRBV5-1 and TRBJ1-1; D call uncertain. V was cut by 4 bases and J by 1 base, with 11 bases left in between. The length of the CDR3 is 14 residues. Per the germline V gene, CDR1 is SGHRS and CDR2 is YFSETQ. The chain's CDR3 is CASSVRTGNTEAFF. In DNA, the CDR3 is TGCGCCAGCAGCGTCAGGACTGGGAACACTGAAGCTTTCTTT.

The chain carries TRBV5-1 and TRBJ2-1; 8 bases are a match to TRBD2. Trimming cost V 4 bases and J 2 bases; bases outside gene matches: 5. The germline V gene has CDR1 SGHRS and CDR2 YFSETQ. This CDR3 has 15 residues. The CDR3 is CASSLLAEPYNEQFF. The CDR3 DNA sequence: TGCGCCAGCAGCCTACTAGCGGAGCCCTACAATGAGCAGTTCTTC.

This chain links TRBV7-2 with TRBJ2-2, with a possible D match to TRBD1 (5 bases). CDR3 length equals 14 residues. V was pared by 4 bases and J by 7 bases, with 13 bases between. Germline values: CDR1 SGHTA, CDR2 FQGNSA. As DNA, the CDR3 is TGTGCCAGCAGCTCAGGGCGAATAAGCGGGGAGCTGTTTTTT. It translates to CASSSGRISGELFF.

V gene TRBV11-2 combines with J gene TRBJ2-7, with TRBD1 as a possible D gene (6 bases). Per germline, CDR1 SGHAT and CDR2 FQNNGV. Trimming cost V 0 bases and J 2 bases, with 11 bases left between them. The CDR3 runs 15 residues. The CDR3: CASSLDAGVAYEQYF. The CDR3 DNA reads TGTGCCAGCAGCTTAGATGCAGGGGTAGCCTACGAGCAGTACTTC.

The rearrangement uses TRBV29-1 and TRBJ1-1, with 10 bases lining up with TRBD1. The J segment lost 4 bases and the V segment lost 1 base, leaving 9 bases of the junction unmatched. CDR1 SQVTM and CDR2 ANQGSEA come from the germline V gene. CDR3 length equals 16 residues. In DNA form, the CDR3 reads TGCAGCGTTGAAGCCCCTCGACAGGGGGCGAGCACTGAAGCTTTCTTT. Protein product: CSVEAPRQGASTEAFF.

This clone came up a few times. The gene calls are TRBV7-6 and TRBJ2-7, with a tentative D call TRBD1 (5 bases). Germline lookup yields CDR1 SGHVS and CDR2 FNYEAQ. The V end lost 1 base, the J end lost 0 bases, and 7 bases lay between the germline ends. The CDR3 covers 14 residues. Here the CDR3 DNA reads TGTGCCAGCAGCTTAGATACAGGCTCCTACGAGCAGTACTTC. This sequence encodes CASSLDTGSYEQYF.

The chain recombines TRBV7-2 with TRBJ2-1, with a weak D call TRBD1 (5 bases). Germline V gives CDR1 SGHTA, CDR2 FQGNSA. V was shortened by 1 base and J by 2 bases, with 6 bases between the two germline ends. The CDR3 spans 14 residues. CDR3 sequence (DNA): TGTGCCAGCAGCTTAGAGGGGACCTACAATGAGCAGTTCTTC. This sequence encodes CASSLEGTYNEQFF.

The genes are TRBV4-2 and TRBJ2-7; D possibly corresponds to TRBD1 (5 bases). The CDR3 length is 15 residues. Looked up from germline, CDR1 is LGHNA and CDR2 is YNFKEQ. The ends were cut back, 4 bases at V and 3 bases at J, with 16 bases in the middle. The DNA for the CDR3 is TGTGCCAGCAGCCCGAGCCAGGGTCTAAGCTACGAGCAGTACTTC. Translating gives CASSPSQGLSYEQYF.

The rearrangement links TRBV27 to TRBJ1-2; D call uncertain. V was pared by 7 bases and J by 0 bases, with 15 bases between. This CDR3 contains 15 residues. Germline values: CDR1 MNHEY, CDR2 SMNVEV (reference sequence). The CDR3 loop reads CASTLSATANYGYTF. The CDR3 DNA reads TGTGCCAGCACCCTTTCCGCTACTGCTAACTATGGCTACACCTTC.